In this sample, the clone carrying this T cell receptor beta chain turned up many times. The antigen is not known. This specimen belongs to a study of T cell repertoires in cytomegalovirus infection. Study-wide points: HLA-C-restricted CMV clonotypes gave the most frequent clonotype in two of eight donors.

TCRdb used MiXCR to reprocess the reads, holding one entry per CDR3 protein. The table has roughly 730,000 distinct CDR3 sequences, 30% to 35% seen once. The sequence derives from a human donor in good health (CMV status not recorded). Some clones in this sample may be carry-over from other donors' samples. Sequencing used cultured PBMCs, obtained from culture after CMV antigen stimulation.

Written as DNA, the CDR3 is TGTGCCAGCAGCGTCACAGGGCGCGGACCCTACGAGCAGTACTTC. It translates to CASSVTGRGPYEQYF. The gene calls are TRBV7-8 and TRBJ2-7; D is possibly TRBD1 (6 bases). The CDR3 spans 15 residues. Germline V gene sequence: CDR1 SGHVS, CDR2 FQNEAQ. The V and J ends lost 5 bases and 2 bases respectively, with 16 bases between them.